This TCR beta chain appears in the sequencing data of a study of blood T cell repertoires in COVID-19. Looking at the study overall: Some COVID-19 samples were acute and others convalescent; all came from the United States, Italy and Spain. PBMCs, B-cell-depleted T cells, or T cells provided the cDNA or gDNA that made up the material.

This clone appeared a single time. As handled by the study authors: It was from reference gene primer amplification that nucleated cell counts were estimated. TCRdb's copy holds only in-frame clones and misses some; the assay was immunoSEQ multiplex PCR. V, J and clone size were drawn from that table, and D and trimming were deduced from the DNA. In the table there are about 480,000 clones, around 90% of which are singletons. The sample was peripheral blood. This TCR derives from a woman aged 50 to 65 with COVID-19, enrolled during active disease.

The CDR3 sequence: CASSLSEGGGYTF. Written as DNA, the CDR3 is TGTGCCAGCAGTTTGTCTGAGGGAGGCGGCTACACCTTC. The chain combines TRBV27 with TRBJ1-2; D gene uncertain. This CDR3 spans 13 amino acids. The V end was cut by 3 bases, the J end by 8 bases, with 13 bases between. CDR1 is MNHEY, CDR2 SMNVEV, per germline (reference sequence).